This record covers a single TCR beta chain. Clones were sequenced by immunoSEQ multiplex PCR, and TCRdb holds only the in-frame ones, with some missing. Here the sample spans some 580,000 clones, approximately 97% being singletons. These data come from a study of shared clonotypes between healthy human individuals. The CDR3 contains 15 residues. Germline V gene data show CDR1 as MNHEY and CDR2 as SVGAGI. The V and J genes are TRBV6-5 and TRBJ2-5, with a weak D call TRBD1 (6 bases). The J call may be wrong; the DNA end is better matched by TRBJ2-7. The TCR comes from a woman aged 25 to 39 in good health. The specimen was naive CD4+ T cells sorted from blood. Noted subset: CD45RA+ positively selected. Written as DNA, the CDR3 is TGTGCCAGCAGTTACTCGGGGGCCAGCCCGAGCGAGCAGTACTTC. This gives the protein CASSYSGASPSEQYF.